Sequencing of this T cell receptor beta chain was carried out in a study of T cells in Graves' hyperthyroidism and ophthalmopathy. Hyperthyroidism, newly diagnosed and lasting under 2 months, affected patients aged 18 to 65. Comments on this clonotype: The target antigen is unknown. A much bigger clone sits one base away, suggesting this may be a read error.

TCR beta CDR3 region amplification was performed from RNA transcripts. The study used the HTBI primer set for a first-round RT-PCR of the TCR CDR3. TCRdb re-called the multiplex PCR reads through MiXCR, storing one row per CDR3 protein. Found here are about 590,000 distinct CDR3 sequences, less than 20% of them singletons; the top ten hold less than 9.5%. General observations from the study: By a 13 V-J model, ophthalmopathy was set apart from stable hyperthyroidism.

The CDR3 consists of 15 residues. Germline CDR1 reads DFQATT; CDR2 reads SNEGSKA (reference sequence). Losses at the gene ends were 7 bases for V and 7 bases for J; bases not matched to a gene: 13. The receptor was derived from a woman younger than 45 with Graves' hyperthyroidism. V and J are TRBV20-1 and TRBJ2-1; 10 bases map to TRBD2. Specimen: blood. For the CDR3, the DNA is TGCAGTGGCGTAGATGGCCTAGCGGGAGTGAATGAGCAGTTCTTC. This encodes CSGVDGLAGVNEQFF.